Listed here are 3 T cell receptor beta chains from one sample, sequenced in a study of T cells after yellow fever vaccination (dated by TCRdb to between 2017 and 2020). Libraries were prepared through 5' RACE. TCRdb records Illumina HiSeq 2500 as the sequencer. Through fastp at Q25 and MiXCR, TCRdb rebuilt clones from the public reads, retaining in-frame beta chains. Identical CDR3 proteins give one entry, which carries the most common genes and DNA. This sample gives around 310,000 distinct CDR3 sequences in total; 8.7% of them show up just once. Clones ranked in the top ten supply more than 15% of the sample. What this sample's treatment or condition label stands for: live attenuated yellow fever vaccine strain. The sequences come from PBMCs, collected on the day of the first yellow fever vaccination. The receptors derive from a young man who received the YFV17D yellow fever vaccine.

The chain joins TRBV19 to TRBJ2-3; 7 bases are a match to TRBD1. Germline CDR1 and CDR2: LNHDA and SQIVND (reference sequence). This CDR3 has 13 residues. Trimming at V came to 5 bases and at J to 6 bases, leaving 5 bases not matched to a gene. In DNA form, the CDR3 reads TGTGCCAGTAGTGTAAAACAGGGGGATACGCAGTATTTT. Encoded protein: CASSVKQGDTQYF.

The rearrangement joins TRBV4-3 to TRBJ2-1; D is possibly TRBD2 (5 bases). Germline CDR1 reads LGHNA; CDR2 reads YSLEER. V dropped 0 bases and J dropped 0 bases, with 6 bases sitting between them. The CDR3 loop spans 15 amino acids. CDR3: CASSQDEGSYNEQFF. Here the CDR3 DNA reads TGCGCCAGCAGCCAAGATGAGGGCTCCTACAATGAGCAGTTCTTC.

This clonotype was recorded at least ten times. The rearrangement uses TRBV24-1 and TRBJ2-1; 9 bases fit TRBD2. The CDR3 sequence is 16 residues long. Trimming took 2 bases from V and 2 from J; bases not matched to a gene: 3. CDR1 is KGHDR and CDR2 is SFDVKD in the germline V gene. The CDR3 loop reads CATSDSGLAPYNEQFF. The CDR3, as DNA: TGTGCCACCAGTGATTCGGGACTAGCCCCCTACAATGAGCAGTTCTTC.